This T cell receptor beta chain is drawn from a study of monozygotic twins with inflammatory bowel disease. Study-level findings and limits: Discordant twins showed the same repertoire similarity as concordant twins, possibly from limited power.

For this clonotype: The antigen is not known.

The CDR3 runs 15 residues. Germline CDR1 SGHRS, CDR2 YFSETQ. The quantity of total RNA per TCR library was around 3.5 ug. Samples each yielded cDNA through eight separate reactions. The cDNA of both the TCRalpha and TCRbeta chains was subjected to two nested PCRs of around 15 and 10 cycles. From the 5' RACE reads, TCRdb lists one entry per CDR3 protein and no DNA. The table counts roughly 300,000 distinct CDR3 sequences; 5.5% to 6.5% lies in the top ten. The sequencing input was blood. The source is a human donor with ulcerative colitis or Crohn's disease, or a healthy co-twin of an affected twin (not recorded which). This chain joins TRBV5-1 and TRBJ1-4. The CDR3 sequence is CASSLEGGTNEKLFF. Full variable domain (remainder filled in from reference TRBV5-1 and TRBJ1-4): KAGVTQTPRYLIKTRGQQVTLSCSPISGHRSVSWYQQTPGQGLQFLFEYFSETQRNKGNFPGRFSGRQFSNSRSEMNVSTLELGDSALYLCASSLEGGTNEKLFFGSGTQLSVL.